Each of the 14 T cell receptor beta chains below was sequenced from the same sample in a study of shared clonotypes between healthy human individuals. Repertoires were generated with immunoSEQ multiplex PCR, while TCRdb's copy carries only in-frame clones and drops some. Among 2 million to 2.5 million clones listed, more than 80% were seen once. Source material: naive CD4+ T cells from PBMCs. Subset denoted: CD45RA+ positively selected. Every receptor here comes from a man between 18 and 35 years old in good health. Some clones in this sample may be carry-over from other donors' samples.

V gene TRBV5-1 combines with J gene TRBJ1-6, with D uncertain. The CDR3 has 15 residues. The V gene's germline CDR1 is SGHRS and CDR2 YFSETQ. V dropped 3 bases and J dropped 1 base, with 8 bases sitting between them. The CDR3 DNA reads TGCGCCAGCAGCTCGGCGGGGTCCTATAATTCACCCCTCCACTTT. It specifies CASSSAGSYNSPLHF. Full variable domain (outside the CDR3, taken from reference TRBV5-1 and TRBJ1-6): KAGVTQTPRYLIKTRGQQVTLSCSPISGHRSVSWYQQTPGQGLQFLFEYFSETQRNKGNFPGRFSGRQFSNSRSEMNVSTLELGDSALYLCASSSAGSYNSPLHFGNGTRLTVT.

V usage is TRBV7-8 and J usage is TRBJ1-1, with a weak D call TRBD1 (6 bases). This CDR3 contains 15 residues. The V and J ends lost 4 bases and 5 bases respectively, with 17 bases between them. Germline V gene sequence: CDR1 SGHVS, CDR2 FQNEAQ. The CDR3 DNA is TGTGCCAGCAGCTCTCCGAGGGGGGGAGGGACTGAAGCTTTCTTT. Translated, it gives CASSSPRGGGTEAFF.

This chain links TRBV9 with TRBJ2-7; no clear D gene. V was pared by 2 bases and J by 4 bases, with 4 bases between. Germline V gene lookup returns CDR1 SGDLS and CDR2 YYNGEE. The CDR3 contains 11 residues. The CDR3 is CASSVSYEQYF. DNA for the CDR3: TGTGCCAGCAGCGTTTCTTACGAGCAGTACTTC.

The chain joins TRBV19 to TRBJ2-7; 8 nucleotides align to TRBD2. Germline values: CDR1 LNHDA, CDR2 SQIVND (reference sequence). The CDR3 runs 15 residues. Trimming cost V 3 bases and J 2 bases; bases outside gene matches: 6. CDR3 nucleotide sequence: TGTGCCAGTAGTATGAGAGTCGGGAGGGCCTACGAGCAGTACTTC. Translated: CASSMRVGRAYEQYF.

The V call is TRBV9, the J call TRBJ2-2; TRBD2 matches 10 bases. The CDR3 totals 17 residues. The trim removed 0 bases at V and 2 bases at J, leaving 4 bases unmatched. The germline V gene encodes CDR1 SGDLS and CDR2 YYNGEE. This CDR3 reads CASSVDRTSGNTGELFF. CDR3 nucleotide sequence: TGTGCCAGCAGCGTAGACCGGACTAGCGGAAACACCGGGGAGCTGTTTTTT.

The chain uses TRBV15 and TRBJ2-3; 13 bases agree with TRBD2. CDR3 length: 16 amino acids. Germline V gene data show CDR1 as LNHNV and CDR2 as YYDKDF (reference sequence). J gave up 7 bases and V 5 bases, and 9 bases lay outside the gene matches. CDR3 in amino acids: CATSRTGTSGVNTQYF. CDR3 coding DNA: TGTGCCACCAGCCGAACCGGGACTAGCGGGGTAAATACGCAGTATTTT.

This clone was recorded once. The V call is TRBV18, the J call TRBJ2-1; TRBD1 is a possible D gene (6 bases). Trimming pared 2 bases from V and 5 bases from J, leaving 10 bases between. The CDR3 runs 14 residues. Germline assignment: CDR1 KGHSH and CDR2 LQKENI. The CDR3 coding sequence is TGTGCCAGCTCACCATCCACAGGGAACAATGAGCAGTTCTTC. Residues: CASSPSTGNNEQFF.

This sequence joins TRBV27 and TRBJ2-7; 10 bases fit TRBD1. J was trimmed by 6 bases and V by 9 bases; bases with no gene match: 5. CDR3 length: 12 residues. Germline V gene sequence: CDR1 MNHEY, CDR2 SMNVEV (reference sequence). The CDR3 spells CASWDRGPEQYF. In nucleotides, the CDR3 is TGTGCCAGTTGGGACAGGGGCCCCGAGCAGTACTTC.

The chain recombines TRBV6-5 with TRBJ2-1; D is unresolved. The CDR3 contains 15 residues. Germline CDR1 is MNHEY and CDR2 is SVGAGI. V lost 2 bases, J lost 1 base, and 9 bases lay in between. CDR3 DNA: TGTGCCAGCAGTTACAGGCTAGGGTCCTACAATGAGCAGTTCTTC. Its translation: CASSYRLGSYNEQFF.

The CDR3 region has the DNA TGTGCCAGCACCGAGGGGTTATTGGGGGGGTCTCGCACAGATACGCAGTATTTT. This translates into CASTEGLLGGSRTDTQYF. The chain uses TRBV2 and TRBJ2-3, with 7 bases identical to TRBD2. From germline, CDR1 is SNHLY and CDR2 FYNNEI. The junction had 17 bases not matched to a gene; V was cut back by 7 bases and J by 1 base. The CDR3 spans 18 residues.

The chain links TRBV19 to TRBJ2-2, with TRBD2 matching over 9 bases. This CDR3 is built from 15 residues. Unmatched junction bases numbered 3, after V lost 1 base and J lost 6 bases. Germline CDR1 is LNHDA and CDR2 is SQIVND (reference sequence). The CDR3 sequence is CASSIGSGSAGELFF. CDR3 bases: TGTGCCAGTAGTATAGGTAGCGGGAGCGCCGGGGAGCTGTTTTTT.

A word on this clone: The identical CDR3 is also encoded by other nucleotide sequences in the sample. The chain combines TRBV28 with TRBJ1-2; D not resolved. This CDR3 is built from 12 residues. Trimming removed 5 bases from V and 4 bases from J, with 8 bases in between. Per germline, CDR1 MDHEN and CDR2 SYDVKM. In DNA form, the CDR3 reads TGTGCCAGCAGTCCCGGGTTCTATGGCTACACCTTC. Translated, it gives CASSPGFYGYTF.

The rearrangement links TRBV14 to TRBJ1-2; D not resolved. Germline CDR1 and CDR2: SGHDN and FVKESK. This CDR3 has 18 residues. Trimming left V 5 bases short and J 4 bases short, with 26 bases between. The CDR3, as DNA: TGTGCCAGCAGCTCTAATCCGGGATCCGTACGAGATGGCTATGGCTACACCTTC. Translation gives CASSSNPGSVRDGYGYTF.

The chain uses TRBV7-6 and TRBJ2-2; D not certain. The CDR3 extends over 15 amino acids. CDR1 and CDR2 (germline): SGHVS, FNYEAQ. V dropped 0 bases and J dropped 3 bases, with 8 bases sitting between them. In DNA, the CDR3 is TGTGCCAGCAGCTTAGCGGGCCGGGACACCGGGGAGCTGTTTTTT. Translation: CASSLAGRDTGELFF. The variable domain in full, with the rest retrieved from reference TRBV7-6 and TRBJ2-2, is GAGVSQSPRYKVTKRGQDVALRCDPISGHVSLYWYRQALGQGPEFLTYFNYEAQQDKSGLPNDRFSAERPEGSISTLTIQRTEQRDSAMYRCASSLAGRDTGELFFGEGSRLTVL.